This entry describes one TCR beta chain. Its antigen is unidentified. Deletions cut 3 bases from V and 2 bases from J, with 14 bases between. The CDR3 consists of 15 residues. Germline V CDR1 and CDR2: LNHDA, SQIVND (reference sequence). Clones were read by immunoSEQ multiplex PCR, and TCRdb kept only the in-frame ones, dropping some. The data show around 30,000 clones, with around two thirds seen just once and roughly 3.8% held by the top ten. When less than 13 days of culture had elapsed, CD4+ T cells were isolated. Nucleocapsid antibody tests were negative, and the vaccine recipients had no prior SARS-CoV-2 infection. The entry originates in a study of vaccination effects on CD4 cells after COVID-19.

The TCR comes from a human donor who received a COVID-19 vaccine. The material was CD4+ T cells from PBMCs cultured without peptide, obtained before COVID-19 vaccination. The rearrangement joins TRBV19 to TRBJ2-7; tentative D call: TRBD2 (6 bases). CDR3 residues: CASSMGRGFAYEQYF. The CDR3 DNA reads TGTGCCAGTAGTATGGGGCGGGGCTTCGCCTACGAGCAGTACTTC.